This paragraph reports one T cell receptor beta chain. This clonotype was found many times. Which antigen it targets is not known. No much larger clone exists at a distance of one base, and base qualities are not known. The run used an Illumina HiSeq 2500. Quantitative 5'-RACE with molecular barcodes was used to prepare TCR beta libraries. For the original study's pipeline: Disease-linked TCR variants were identified with a new computational method built on a probabilistic model of VDJ rearrangement. Using fastp at Q25 and MiXCR, TCRdb reprocessed the public reads and kept productive beta chains. Every CDR3 protein is listed once, alongside the most common genes and DNA of its rows. The V and J calls shown here were made by TCRdb, not taken from the authors' results. Here the sample has 200,000 to 250,000 distinct CDR3 sequences; 10% to 13% occur a single time. Roughly a fifth of the sample is in the top ten clones.

This specimen belongs to a study of CD8 T cells in ankylosing spondylitis (dated by TCRdb to about 2017). Looking at the study overall: The study set out to find disease-linked TCR variants by profiling T cell receptor beta repertoires in ankylosing spondylitis patients and healthy donors. In total, the full study cohort was made up of roughly 110 healthy donors and 25 ankylosing spondylitis patients. Peripheral blood was sampled, and synovial fluid was also collected from ankylosing spondylitis patients. The paper's findings and limits, for the study overall: The disease-linked clones were reported as significantly enriched in matched synovial fluid samples from ankylosing spondylitis patients. Some motif variants were previously reported in synovial fluid and blood of reactive arthritis patients, suggesting common disease-initiation mechanisms. The disease-linked clones had a CD8+ phenotype and were found at relatively low frequencies in peripheral blood. Blood from ankylosing spondylitis patients appeared to be characterized by a TCR beta motif composed of about 8 highly homologous amino acid variants.

Including the terminal cysteine and phenylalanine, the CDR3 comprises 15 residues. The only DNA kept is the CDR3, 45 bases in frame from the first base. The germline V gene provides CDR1 SNHLY and CDR2 FYNNEI. Trimming removed 4 bases from V and 2 bases from J, leaving 11 bases between the germline ends. The chain couples TRBV2 to TRBJ2-2; the D segment could be TRBD1, given 6 matching bases. This sequence originates from a male donor with ankylosing spondylitis or in good health (not recorded which). The specimen sequenced was blood, either unsorted or a sorted T cell fraction (not recorded which). CDR3 reads: CASSVLDSNTGELFF. The sequence in DNA is TGTGCCAGCAGTGTCCTGGACAGTAACACCGGGGAGCTGTTTTTT.